This TCR beta chain was profiled in a study of cytomegalovirus exposure and HLA in healthy donors listed by TCRdb under 2017. Turning to the overall study: In an earlier analysis of under 600 of the donors, approximately 260 Gb of sequence data and 95 million to 130 million unique TCR beta sequences from 180 million or so T cells were reported. An early release covering roughly 640 HLA-typed donors comprised approximately 300 gigabases of sequencing data and roughly 86 million unique TCR sequences. Of the approximately 400 genotyped donors, 65% to 90% fell in the genetic ancestry cluster associated with self-reported Caucasian donors. The study was designed to test whether signatures of past pathogen exposure could be identified by cataloging public T cell receptors. The T cell repertoires of around 730 subjects were profiled by immunosequencing and related to cytomegalovirus serostatus. Besides the first cohort of about 730 subjects, a separate validation cohort made up of roughly 120 different subjects was used. To predict cytomegalovirus infection status, the study brought together high-throughput TCR immunosequencing, statistical association of individual TCRs with disease status, and machine learning. A later analysis re-examined previously published TCR beta repertoires from roughly 720 donors and added high-resolution HLA genotyping to investigate patterns of TCR occurrence. Rather than drawing on any new phenotypic data, the later analysis identified candidate immune exposures from TCR beta sequences and the way those sequences occurred across donors. In an earlier analysis of more than 550 of the donors, high-throughput TCR beta sequencing was used to judge whether each TCR beta V gene segment behaved as functional or pseudogenic. Donor age, sex, ethnicity and CMV serostatus were compiled alongside the repertoire data. A later genetic analysis used genome-wide SNP genotypes for about three fifths of the 666 donors, treating that subset as a discovery cohort. All discovery cohort repertoires had been generated using a single sequencing platform. Class I and class II HLA loci were covered by the typing at four-digit resolution. The number of typed donors differed by locus: 629-630 for A, B, C, DRB1 and DQB1; 500 to 550 for DQA1; approximately 610 for DPA1; and about 450 for DPB1. Roughly 5 DR-DQ haplotypes were treated as single units for association and clustering because of strong linkage in the cohort. Among some 410 genotyped donors of the cohort, an average of about 240,000 unique TCR beta nucleotide sequences were sequenced per donor, around 20% of them non-productive. Overall study outcomes, separate from this receptor: An association between a missense DCLRE1C variant and V-gene and J-gene trimming of TCR beta chains was found in a later genetic analysis and replicated in an independent cohort. In an earlier analysis of fewer than 700 of the donors, most TCR beta V segments appeared in productive rearrangements about 87% or about 30% of the time, broadly matching IMGT annotations. Roughly uniform sequencing depth across donors was assumed in presence/absence analyses, although this assumption may not hold. Immune exposure information for the cohort was limited to CMV serostatus. Compared with the 666-donor mean, donors in an Asian-associated ancestry cluster had fewer N-insertions in productive TCRs, according to a later genetic analysis. Several of the top co-occurrence clusters appeared to be linked to parvovirus B19, influenza, CMV and Epstein-Barr virus, according to a later analysis. Because the 87-base-pair reads could not distinguish some IMGT-functional V segments, including TRBV6-2 and TRBV6-3, those segments were excluded. Across donors, most TCR sequences were observed very rarely, whereas some public TCRs were present in many individuals. In a later analysis, TCR association rates were found to vary across HLA loci, with the most associated TCRs seen for DRB1 alleles and the fewest for HLA-C alleles. A cluster of highly shared sequence variants was judged likely to represent a technical artifact of the sequencing pipeline. A later analysis found that HLA-associated TCR beta chains were more clonally expanded and had lower generation probabilities than equally common non-associated chains. When HLA alleles, especially DR and DQ, strongly co-occurred, TCR associations were difficult to assign to individual alleles. The study listed over 150 TCR beta chains as associated with cytomegalovirus. Cytomegalovirus status was reported to be diagnosed by the classifier with high specificity and sensitivity in both the original and validation cohorts. A further reported finding was that TCR beta sequences accurately predicted the HLA-A and HLA-B alleles for most subjects in the first cohort. The earlier analysis of a few hundred of the donors excluded 15 to 20 rarely observed V segments, including chromosome 9 orphons, because counts were too low. Because HLA typing was unavailable for some donors at each locus, only the typed subset was used in association tests. A few of the identified cytomegalovirus-associated TCR beta chains were confirmed in vitro to be specific for cytomegalovirus antigens. In a later analysis, most CMV-associated TCR beta chains were found to appear HLA-restricted, with HLA associations seemingly driven largely by CMV exposure. Specific HLA alleles were associated with 18,000 or so TCR beta sequences at a false discovery rate of 0.05 in a later analysis. This cohort had only TCR beta chains sequenced, and the lack of alpha or paired-chain data limited which features could be detected. Correlated functional status among segregating V segments might be attributable to linkage disequilibrium, but an unknown experimental factor could not be ruled out. According to the authors, the approach could potentially be generalized to other disease states and immunological phenotypes.

This clone has more than one count but fewer than ten. This clone's antigen is unknown. The sample holds no much larger clone one base away, and base qualities are not on file. Library prep was done by the immunoSEQ multiplex PCR assay. The multiplex PCR relied on a mix of 60 forward primers for TCR Vbeta segments and 13 reverse primers for TCR Jbeta segments. The CDR3 region of rearranged TCR beta genes was amplified from genomic DNA with a multiplex PCR assay. On the Illumina HiSeq System, the amplified TCR beta libraries were sequenced as 87-base-pair reads. On the authors' methods: A later analysis counted about 80 million unique TCR beta chains across the 650 to 700 repertoires, and roughly 9.9 million of these chains were shared by at least two donors. To remove PCR and sequencing errors, raw reads were error-corrected and collapsed into unique sequences using a nearest-neighbor algorithm that merged closely related sequences. To assign V, D and J gene segments, CDR3 sequences were aligned to IMGT reference sequences. For a sequence to be retained, a match of at least six nucleotides to both a V gene segment and a J gene segment was required. A rearrangement was called productive if the CDR3 had no stop codons and remained in frame with V and J, and every other rearrangement was called non-productive. Following IMGT convention, CDR3 was defined as the stretch from the second conserved V-encoded cysteine to the conserved J-encoded phenylalanine. Sequences without an unambiguous match to a single V gene segment were excluded from the earlier analysis of several hundred of the donors. An earlier analysis of some 500 of the donors classified V segments as functional when productive rearrangements were above 56.7% and as segregating when the standard deviation between donors was above 5%. To diagnose cytomegalovirus status from the catalog of TCR beta chain sequences, a statistical classification framework was built. V and J gene assignment, in a later analysis, came from comparing TCR nucleotide sequences with IMGT/GENE-DB human TR gene sequences. Using the TCRdist pipeline, a later analysis assigned CDR3 sequences along with most-parsimonious VDJ recombination scenarios. In a later analysis, every TCR beta chain was defined by the combination of its CDR3 amino acid sequence and its V-gene family, and reads without a unique V-gene family were dropped. To address suspected cross-contamination and a sequencing artifact, a later analysis removed several hundred highly shared, low-generation-probability nucleotide sequences. In a later analysis, a clonal expansion index for each public chain was calculated from normalized within-repertoire ranks of inferred template counts. In a later analysis, generation probabilities were computed with a VDJ recombination model fitted to out-of-frame rearrangements, and the resulting probabilities were checked against IGoR. In a later analysis, hypergeometric tests were used to score TCR-TCR, TCR-HLA and TCR-CMV co-occurrence, with a repertoire-size bias correction applied to TCR pairs. False discovery rates were estimated in a later analysis by permuting HLA or CMV assignments 20 times. In a later analysis, co-occurring TCRs were grouped using DBSCAN, with TCRdist sequence similarity added in when clustering inside HLA-allele-positive subsets. For co-occurrence clustering, repertoires with fewer than 30,000 or more than 120,000 public chains were excluded, along with about five repertoires with anomalous nucleotide sharing. As stored in TCRdb, this immuneACCESS dataset retains in-frame rearrangements with V and J assigned. A fraction of the clones does not appear; measured against another copy, unresolved V genes explain less than half of the discrepancy, and the remainder lacks a known reason. V, J and clone size are taken as reported in that table, and D and trimming were inferred from the DNA itself. Recorded for this sample are 120,000 to 150,000 clones; around 75% of them occurred a single time. The leading ten clones occupy 2.9% of the sample.

The cohort was made up of 500 to 800 healthy bone marrow donors. At the time of sampling, every cohort member was nominally healthy, though immune exposures that went unrecorded were likely present. The donor was CMV seronegative and was included in the group of under 450 seronegative cohort members. A peripheral blood sample was provided by each donor, and peripheral blood mononuclear cells were used for TCR beta sequencing. Genomic DNA extraction from the blood cell samples was performed with the Qiagen DNeasy Blood Extraction Kit. Its CDR3 holds 13 amino acids, cysteine through phenylalanine. Only CDR3 DNA is held: 39 bases, read in frame from base 1. The germline V gene supplies CDR1 MNHNS and CDR2 SASEGT. V is pruned by 8 bases and J by 7 bases, leaving 7 bases of the junction without a gene match.

The receptor was derived from a woman aged 30 to 39 in good health and CMV-seronegative. This chain is built from TRBV6-1 and TRBJ1-4; the central 7 bases match TRBD1. Sequenced: PBMCs. At the DNA level, the sequence is TGTGCCAGCTTGAGGGGGCACGGTGAAAAACTGTTTTTT. Its protein product is CASLRGHGEKLFF.